This TCR beta chain was found in a study of blood T cell repertoires in COVID-19. Across the study: The study drew acute and convalescent COVID-19 samples from the United States, Italy and Spain. From T cells, B-cell-depleted T cells, or PBMCs came the material, which was cDNA or gDNA.

Some clones are missing from TCRdb's copy, which holds only in-frame ones; the method was immunoSEQ multiplex PCR. The data hold under 300,000 clones, with around 86% observed a single time. The study assigned cohorts using participant-reported clinical history. Resolution of symptoms, clearance, or two negative PCRs was present in recovered Cohort 3 donors. V lost 11 bases to trimming and J lost 2 bases; unmatched junction nucleotides: 10. The CDR3 is made up of 14 amino acids. Germline V lookup: CDR1 ENHRY, CDR2 SYGVKD. Sample: PBMCs or T cells enriched from blood (not recorded which). This TCR was recovered from a woman aged 45-60 years who had recovered from COVID-19. The rearrangement joins TRBV10-3 to TRBJ2-7; TRBD1 matches 9 bases. This CDR3 reads CASGPGQGPYEQYF. The CDR3 DNA reads TGTGCCTCGGGACCGGGACAGGGTCCCTACGAGCAGTACTTC.